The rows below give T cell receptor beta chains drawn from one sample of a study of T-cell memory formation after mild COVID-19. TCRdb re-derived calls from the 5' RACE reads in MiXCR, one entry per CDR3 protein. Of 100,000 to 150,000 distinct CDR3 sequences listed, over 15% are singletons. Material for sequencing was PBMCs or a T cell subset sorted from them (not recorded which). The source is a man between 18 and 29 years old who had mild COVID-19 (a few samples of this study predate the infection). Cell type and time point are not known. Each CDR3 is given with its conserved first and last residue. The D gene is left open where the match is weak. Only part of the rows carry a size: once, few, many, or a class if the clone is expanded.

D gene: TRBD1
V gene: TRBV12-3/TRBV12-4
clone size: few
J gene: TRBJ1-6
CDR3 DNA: TGTGCCAGCAGCTCCAGACAGGGAGCACCCCTCCACTTT
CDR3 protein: CASSSRQGAPLHF

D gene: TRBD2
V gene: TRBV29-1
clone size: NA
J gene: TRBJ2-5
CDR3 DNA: TGCAGCGTTGAGACTAGCGGGGCGGAGACCCAGTACTTC
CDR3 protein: CSVETSGAETQYF

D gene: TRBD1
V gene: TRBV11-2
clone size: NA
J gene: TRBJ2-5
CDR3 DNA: TGTGCCAGCGACGCAGGGGGCGAAAGGGGAGAGACCCAGTACTTC
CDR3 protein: CASDAGGERGETQYF

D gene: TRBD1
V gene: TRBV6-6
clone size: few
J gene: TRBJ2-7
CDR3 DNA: TGTGCCAGCAGAACCGCACGGGACAGGGGAGGAGAGCAGTACTTC
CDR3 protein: CASRTARDRGGEQYF

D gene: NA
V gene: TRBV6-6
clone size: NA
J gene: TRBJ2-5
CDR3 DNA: TGTGCCAGCAGTCGCAGGGGGGGCAATGGAGAGACCCAGTACTTC
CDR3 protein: CASSRRGGNGETQYF

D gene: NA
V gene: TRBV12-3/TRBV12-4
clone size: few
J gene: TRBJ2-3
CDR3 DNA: TGTGCCAGCAGCGCTTGGCGGGCCGGTCGGGATACGCAGTATTTT
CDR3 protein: CASSAWRAGRDTQYF

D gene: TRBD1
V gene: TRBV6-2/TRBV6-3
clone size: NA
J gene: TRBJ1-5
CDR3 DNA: TGTGCCAGCAGTTCGACAGGGGGCTATCAGCCCCAGCATTTT
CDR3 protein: CASSSTGGYQPQHF

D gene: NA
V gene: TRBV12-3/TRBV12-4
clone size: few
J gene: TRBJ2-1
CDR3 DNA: TGTGCCAGCAGACTGTCCGGGGGCCTCTCCTACAATGAGCAGTTCTTC
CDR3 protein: CASRLSGGLSYNEQFF

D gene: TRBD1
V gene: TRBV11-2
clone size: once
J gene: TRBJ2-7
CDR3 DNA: TGTGCCGGAGGGACAGGGGGGTCCTACGAGCAGTACTTC
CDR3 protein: CAGGTGGSYEQYF

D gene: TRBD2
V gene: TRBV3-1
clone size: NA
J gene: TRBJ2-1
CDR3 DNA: TGTGCCAGCAGCCGCTCCGCGACTAGCGGGGGAGCGTTCTTC
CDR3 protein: CASSRSATSGGAFF

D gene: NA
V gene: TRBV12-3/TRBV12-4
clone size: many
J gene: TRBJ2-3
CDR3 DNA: TGTGCCAGCAGGCGCCGCGGGGTAGCGAACACAGATACGCAGTATTTT
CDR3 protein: CASRRRGVANTDTQYF

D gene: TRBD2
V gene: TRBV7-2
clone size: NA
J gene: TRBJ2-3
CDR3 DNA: TGTGCCAGCAGCTTCCCCCTAGCGGGGGGGGGAGATACGCAGTATTTT
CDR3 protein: CASSFPLAGGGDTQYF

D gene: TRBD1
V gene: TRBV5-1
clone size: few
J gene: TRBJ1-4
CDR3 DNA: TGCGCCAGCAGCCCAGGACAGGGTAATGAAAAACTGTTTTTT
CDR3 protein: CASSPGQGNEKLFF

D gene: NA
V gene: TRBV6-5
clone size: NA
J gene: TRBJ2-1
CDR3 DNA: TGTGCCAGCAGTTACCCCATCGGGGGAAACAATGAGCAGTTCTTC
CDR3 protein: CASSYPIGGNNEQFF

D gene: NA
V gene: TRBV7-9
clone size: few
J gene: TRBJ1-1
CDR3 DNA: TGTGCCAGCAGCTTAGCTAGGGTCCTATCGGCTTTCTTT
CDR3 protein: CASSLARVLSAFF

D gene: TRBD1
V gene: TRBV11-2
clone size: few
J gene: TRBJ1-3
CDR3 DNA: TGTGCCAGCAGCTTGAACAGGGGCGGAAACACCATATATTTT
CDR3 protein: CASSLNRGGNTIYF

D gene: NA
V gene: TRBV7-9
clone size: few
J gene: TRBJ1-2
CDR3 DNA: TGTGCCAGCATCCCCACAGGGTCCTATGGCTACACCTTC
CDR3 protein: CASIPTGSYGYTF

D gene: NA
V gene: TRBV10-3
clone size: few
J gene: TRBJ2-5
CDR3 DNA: TGTGCCATCAGTGAGTCGGTGCAGGGAGAGACCCAGTACTTC
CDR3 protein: CAISESVQGETQYF

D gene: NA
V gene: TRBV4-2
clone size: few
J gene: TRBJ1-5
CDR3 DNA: TGTGCCAGCAGCCAAGAGACAGGTTTGGTTAAGCCCCAGCATTTT
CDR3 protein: CASSQETGLVKPQHF

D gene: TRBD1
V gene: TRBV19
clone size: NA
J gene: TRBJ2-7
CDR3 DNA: TGTGCCAGTAGGCCGGGACAGGGCAATGACGAGCAGTACTTC
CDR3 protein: CASRPGQGNDEQYF

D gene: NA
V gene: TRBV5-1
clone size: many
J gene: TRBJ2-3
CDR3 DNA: TGCGCCAACTCCAAGGGGGGGGCAACAGATACGCAGTATTTT
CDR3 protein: CANSKGGATDTQYF

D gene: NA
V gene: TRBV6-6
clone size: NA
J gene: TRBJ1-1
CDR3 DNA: TGTGCCAGCATGGTAGACGAGTTCCCTGAAGCTTTCTTT
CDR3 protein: CASMVDEFPEAFF

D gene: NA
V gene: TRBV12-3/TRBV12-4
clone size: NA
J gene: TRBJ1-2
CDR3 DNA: TGTGCCACGAGCCCCGGAACTATGGCTACACCGGGCTTC
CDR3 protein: CATSPGTMATPGF

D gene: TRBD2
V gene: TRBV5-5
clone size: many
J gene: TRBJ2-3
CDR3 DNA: TGTGCCAGCAGCTTGCTTCGCGGGGGGGCGGCGGATACGCAGTATTTT
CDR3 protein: CASSLLRGGAADTQYF

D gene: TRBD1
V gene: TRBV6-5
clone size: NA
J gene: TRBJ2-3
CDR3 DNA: TGTGCCAGCAGTTACCTCGGGACAGGTAAAGGCACAGATACGCAGTATTTT
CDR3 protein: CASSYLGTGKGTDTQYF

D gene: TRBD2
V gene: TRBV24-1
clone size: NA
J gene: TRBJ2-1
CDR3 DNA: TGTGCCACCAGTGATCCACGGCGGGGGGATGAGCAGTTCTTC
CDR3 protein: CATSDPRRGDEQFF

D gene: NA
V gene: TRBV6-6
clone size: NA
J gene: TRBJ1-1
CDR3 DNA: TGTGCCAGCATAATCACCGGAGGGGGGAACACTGAAGCTTTCTTT
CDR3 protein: CASIITGGGNTEAFF

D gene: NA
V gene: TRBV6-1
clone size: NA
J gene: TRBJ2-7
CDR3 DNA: TGTGCCAGCAGTGAGGGGTACGAGCAGTACTTC
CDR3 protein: CASSEGYEQYF

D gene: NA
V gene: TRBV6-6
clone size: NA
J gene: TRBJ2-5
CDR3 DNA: TGTGCCAGCAGTTACACTGGTAGGGAGGAGACCCAGTACTTC
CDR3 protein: CASSYTGREETQYF

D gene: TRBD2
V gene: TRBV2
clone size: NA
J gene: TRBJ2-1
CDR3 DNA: TGTGCCAGCAGTGGGGGACTAGCGGGAGGGGAGCAGTTCTTC
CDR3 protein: CASSGGLAGGEQFF

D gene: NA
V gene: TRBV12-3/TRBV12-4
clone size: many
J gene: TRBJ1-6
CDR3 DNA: TGTGCCAGCAAACGCAGGGAAGTGTTTAATTCACCCCTCCACTTT
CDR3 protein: CASKRREVFNSPLHF

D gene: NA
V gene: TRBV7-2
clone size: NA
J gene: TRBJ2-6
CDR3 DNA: TGTGCCAGCAGCCCGTCCTCCTCCTCCTCTGGGGCCAACGTCCTGACTTTC
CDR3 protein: CASSPSSSSSGANVLTF

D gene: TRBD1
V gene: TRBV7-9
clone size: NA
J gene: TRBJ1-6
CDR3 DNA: TGTGCCAGCAGCTTACTTGCGCCAGGGGGAAATTCACCCCTCCACTTT
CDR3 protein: CASSLLAPGGNSPLHF

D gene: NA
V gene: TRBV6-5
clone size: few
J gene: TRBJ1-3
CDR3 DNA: TGTGCCAGCAGACGTGACCAGGAGACTGGAAACACCATATATTTT
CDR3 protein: CASRRDQETGNTIYF

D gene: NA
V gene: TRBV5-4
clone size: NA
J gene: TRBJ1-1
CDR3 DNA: TGTGCCAGCAGCCCGGAGATCGACAGGAGGAACACTGAAGCTTTCTTT
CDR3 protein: CASSPEIDRRNTEAFF

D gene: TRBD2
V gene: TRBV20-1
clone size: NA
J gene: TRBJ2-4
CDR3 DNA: TGCAGTGCAGCGGCGGCGGCTAGCGGGGACAAAAACATTCAGTACTTC
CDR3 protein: CSAAAAASGDKNIQYF

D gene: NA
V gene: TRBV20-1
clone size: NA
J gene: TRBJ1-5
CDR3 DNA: TGCAGTGCTAGTAATAATCGAGTGAATTCCCCTGCTCAGCCCCAGCATTTT
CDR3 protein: CSASNNRVNSPAQPQHF

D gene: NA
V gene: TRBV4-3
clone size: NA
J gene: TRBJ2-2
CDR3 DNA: TGCGCCAGCAGTCCGCGGGGTACCGACACCGGGGAGCTGTTTTTT
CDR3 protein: CASSPRGTDTGELFF

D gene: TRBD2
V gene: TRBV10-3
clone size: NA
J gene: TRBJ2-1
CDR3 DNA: TGTGCCATCAAAGAGCGGGAACGTGGGGAGCAGTTCTTC
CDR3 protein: CAIKERERGEQFF

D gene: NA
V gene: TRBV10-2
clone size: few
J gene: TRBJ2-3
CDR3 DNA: TGCGCCAGCTCCAGCGGTTATACGCAGTATTTT
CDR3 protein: CASSSGYTQYF

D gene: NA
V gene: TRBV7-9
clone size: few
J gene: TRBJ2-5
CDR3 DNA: TGTGCCAGCAGTCGCGGGGCGAACCAAGAGACCCAGTACTTC
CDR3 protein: CASSRGANQETQYF

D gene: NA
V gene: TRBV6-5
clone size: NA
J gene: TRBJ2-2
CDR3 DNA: TGTGCCAGCAGTTCGGGCAGGAGCCGGACCGGGGAGCTGTTTTTT
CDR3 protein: CASSSGRSRTGELFF

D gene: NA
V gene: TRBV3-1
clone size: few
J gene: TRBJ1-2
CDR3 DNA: TGTGCCAGCAGCCAAACATTAGCAGGGCGCGCCTATGGCTACACCTTC
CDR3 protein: CASSQTLAGRAYGYTF

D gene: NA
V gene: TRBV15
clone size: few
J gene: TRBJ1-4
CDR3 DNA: TGTGCCACCAGCAACCGACCCCCAAGGCCAAAACTGTTTTTT
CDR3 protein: CATSNRPPRPKLFF

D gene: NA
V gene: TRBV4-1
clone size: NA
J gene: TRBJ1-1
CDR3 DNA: TGCGCCAGCAGCTCCCTGACAGAGAACACTGAAGCTTTCTTT
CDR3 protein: CASSSLTENTEAFF

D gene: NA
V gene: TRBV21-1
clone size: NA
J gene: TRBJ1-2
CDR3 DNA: TGTGCCAGCAGCAAATGCCACTTAGTAGAGACTAACTATGGCTACACCTTC
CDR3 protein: CASSKCHLVETNYGYTF

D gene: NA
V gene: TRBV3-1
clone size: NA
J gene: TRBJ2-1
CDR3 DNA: TGTGCCAGCAGCTTCATAAATGAGCAGTTCTTC
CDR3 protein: CASSFINEQFF

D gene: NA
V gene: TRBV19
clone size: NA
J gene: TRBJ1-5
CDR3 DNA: TGTGCCAGTACCCCGGTGGGAGGGAGCAATCAGCCCCAGCATTTT
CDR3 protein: CASTPVGGSNQPQHF

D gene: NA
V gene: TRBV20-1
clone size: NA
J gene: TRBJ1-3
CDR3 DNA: TGCAGTGCTAGGGCCTGGCGGGGAGGAGGAAACACCATATATTTT
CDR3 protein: CSARAWRGGGNTIYF

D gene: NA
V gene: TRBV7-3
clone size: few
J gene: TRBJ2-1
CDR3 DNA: TGTGCCAGCAGCTTATCAGGGACCGATCAGTTCTTC
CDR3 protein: CASSLSGTDQFF